This entry lists 22 T cell receptor beta chains sequenced from one sample in a study of identical twins. TCRdb itself ran the 5' RACE reads through MiXCR, one entry per CDR3 protein. The table records 250,000 to 350,000 distinct CDR3 sequences, roughly 8.6% of them present only once. This sample also appeared in a second study, on yellow fever vaccine responses in identical twins.

Sequencing input: CD8+ T cells sorted from blood. The source of these receptors is a woman between 18 and 30 years old in good health.

The chain has TRBV6-4 and TRBJ2-2; D is perhaps TRBD2 (6 bases). V was pared by 4 bases and J by 3 bases, with 9 bases between. Germline lookup yields CDR1 MRHNA and CDR2 SNTAGT. The CDR3 sequence is 14 residues long. The CDR3 here is CASSGGVDTGELFF. CDR3 DNA: TGTGCCAGCAGTGGGGGGGTCGACACCGGGGAGCTGTTTTTT.

V is TRBV20-1 and J is TRBJ2-7, with 11 positions matching TRBD2. V was clipped by 6 bases and J by 7 bases; unmatched bases: 14. Germline lookup yields CDR1 DFQATT and CDR2 SNEGSKA (reference sequence). The CDR3 loop spans 15 amino acids. CDR3 coding DNA: TGCAGTGCACCCCCACTAGCGGGAGTAATTTTAGAGCAGTACTTC. Amino acids: CSAPPLAGVILEQYF.

This clonotype was seen ten or more times. The V and J genes are TRBV10-1 and TRBJ2-2, with D tentatively TRBD2 (5 bases). Trimming took 8 bases from V and 6 from J, leaving 13 bases between them. There are 13 residues in the CDR3. Germline V gene lookup returns CDR1 WNHNN and CDR2 SYGVQD (reference sequence). CDR3 bases: TGCGCCAGCTCGAATAGCGAGGCCGGGGAGCTGTTTTTT. As protein: CASSNSEAGELFF.

The rearrangement uses TRBV7-2 and TRBJ2-1, with D tentatively TRBD1 (6 bases). The CDR3 runs 16 residues. Germline V gene lookup returns CDR1 SGHTA and CDR2 FQGNSA. The germline V and J ends were trimmed by 4 bases and 2 bases, with 15 bases remaining between them. This CDR3 reads CASSSPEQGPYNEQFF. In DNA, the CDR3 is TGTGCCAGCAGCTCCCCCGAGCAGGGGCCCTACAATGAGCAGTTCTTC.

This clonotype was picked up many times. The chain has TRBV7-2 and TRBJ2-1; 7 positions match TRBD2. CDR1 and CDR2 from the germline V gene are SGHTA and FQGNSA. V shed 1 base and J 4 bases; nucleotides not matched to a gene: 10. The CDR3 covers 17 residues. DNA of the CDR3: TGTGCCAGCAGCTTAGTCGGGCGGGAGTCCGGTTACAATGAGCAGTTCTTC. Amino acid sequence: CASSLVGRESGYNEQFF.

This clonotype was seen more than once but under ten times. The chain links TRBV6-1 to TRBJ2-2; 7 bases agree with TRBD1. Germline trimming cut 7 bases from V and 1 base from J; bases unmatched to any gene: 9. The CDR3 is 16 residues long. Germline CDR1 is MNHNS and CDR2 is SASEGT. CDR3 DNA sequence: TGTGCCAGCACTCTAATCCAGGGGGAGAACACCGGGGAGCTGTTTTTT. Protein product: CASTLIQGENTGELFF.

This clonotype was observed many times. V gene TRBV27 combines with J gene TRBJ1-6; D uncertain. CDR1 is MNHEY and CDR2 is SMNVEV in the germline V gene (reference sequence). Trimming shortened V by 2 bases and J by 9 bases, and 5 bases separated the two germline ends. This CDR3 has 12 amino acids. CDR3 sequence: CASSLDGSPLHF. The CDR3 bases are TGTGCCAGCAGTTTAGACGGTTCACCCCTCCACTTT.

There are many counts of this clonotype. The chain has TRBV4-2 and TRBJ1-3; tentative D call: TRBD1 (6 bases). This CDR3 contains 18 residues. CDR1 is LGHNA and CDR2 is YNFKEQ in the germline V gene. Trimming took 0 bases from V and 0 from J, leaving 15 bases between them. This chain's CDR3 is CASSQDGQLVTSGNTIYF. DNA of the CDR3: TGTGCCAGCAGCCAAGACGGACAGCTAGTTACCTCTGGAAACACCATATATTTT.

This clonotype was counted between two and nine times. The J gene is TRBJ2-1, the V gene TRBV2; D is uncertain. V gave up 7 bases and J gave up 4 bases, with 5 bases separating them. Germline CDR1 is SNHLY and CDR2 is FYNNEI. There are 11 residues in the CDR3. The CDR3 DNA reads as TGTGCCAGCATTGTGTACAATGAGCAGTTCTTC. Protein: CASIVYNEQFF.

This clonotype was seen more than once but under ten times. This chain uses TRBV5-5 with TRBJ2-1; 8 positions agree with TRBD1. V dropped 0 bases and J dropped 10; count of bases not matched to a gene: 12. Per the germline V gene, CDR1 is SGHKS and CDR2 is YYEKEE (reference sequence). This CDR3 comprises 16 residues. CDR3 protein: CASSLGRTGRVGEQFF. The CDR3 coding sequence is TGTGCCAGCAGCTTGGGACGGACAGGGCGGGTGGGGGAGCAGTTCTTC.

This clonotype was counted ten times or more. The chain has TRBV2 and TRBJ2-1, with D possibly matching TRBD1 (6 bases). CDR1 and CDR2 from the germline V gene are SNHLY and FYNNEI. Trimming took 7 bases from V and 6 from J, leaving 19 bases between them. This CDR3 is 15 amino acids long. The CDR3 DNA reads TGTGCCAGCACCACTACGGACAGATTCCTCAATGAGCAGTTCTTC. It is translated as CASTTTDRFLNEQFF.

The chain couples TRBV29-1 to TRBJ2-7, with D possibly matching TRBD1 (6 bases). Trimming pared 7 bases from V and 2 bases from J, leaving 15 bases between. Germline V gene data show CDR1 as SQVTM and CDR2 as ANQGSEA. CDR3 size: 13 residues. CDR3 nucleotide sequence: TGCAGCGCATACTCCGGGACAACCTACGAGCAGTACTTC. Encoded protein: CSAYSGTTYEQYF.

The chain employs TRBV2 and TRBJ2-2, with 9 bases lining up with TRBD2. Germline CDR1 and CDR2: SNHLY and FYNNEI. V shed 4 bases and J 4 bases; nucleotides not matched to a gene: 10. CDR3 size: 17 residues. The CDR3 DNA reads as TGTGCCAGCAGTGGTCTAGCGGGGTTATCGGGCACCGGGGAGCTGTTTTTT. This translates into CASSGLAGLSGTGELFF.

For the CDR3, the DNA is TGTGCCAGTAGTATCGAGGGTTATCCCTACGAGCAGTACTTC. Amino acid sequence: CASSIEGYPYEQYF. The J gene is TRBJ2-7, the V gene TRBV19; D perhaps matches TRBD2 (5 bases). V gave up 3 bases and J gave up 2 bases, with 11 bases separating them. CDR3 length equals 14 residues. Germline V lookup: CDR1 LNHDA, CDR2 SQIVND (reference sequence).

The chain recombines TRBV6-5 with TRBJ2-5; TRBD1 aligns across 7 bases. V was clipped by 0 bases and J by 1 base; unmatched bases: 5. Germline loops: CDR1 MNHEY, CDR2 SVGAGI. The CDR3 is 16 amino acids. The CDR3 loop is CASSYSGTETQETQYF. The CDR3 DNA reads as TGTGCCAGCAGTTACTCTGGGACAGAGACCCAAGAGACCCAGTACTTC.

This clonotype was observed a handful of times. V gene TRBV27 combines with J gene TRBJ2-1, with D perhaps given as TRBD1 or TRBD2 (5 bases each). Germline CDR1 MNHEY, CDR2 SMNVEV (reference sequence). The CDR3 covers 12 residues. Trimming stripped 5 bases from V and 8 bases from J, with 10 bases between. CDR3 DNA sequence: TGTGCCAGCAGTGGGGGATGGGATGAGCAGTTCTTC. Amino acid sequence: CASSGGWDEQFF.

This clonotype has a handful of counts. The chain links TRBV9 to TRBJ2-3, with 7 bases aligning to TRBD1. With 2 bases clipped from V and 0 bases from J, the junction kept 9 bases outside the gene matches. Germline assignment: CDR1 SGDLS and CDR2 YYNGEE. There are 17 residues in the CDR3. The CDR3 DNA reads as TGTGCCAGCAGCGTGGGACAGTCATACTCTAGCACAGATACGCAGTATTTT. Translating gives CASSVGQSYSSTDTQYF. Supplemented by reference TRBV9 and TRBJ2-3, the full variable domain reads DSGVTQTPKHLITATGQRVTLRCSPRSGDLSVYWYQQSLDQGLQFLIQYYNGEERAKGNILERFSAQQFPDLHSELNLSSLELGDSALYFCASSVGQSYSSTDTQYFGPGTRLTVL.

This clonotype was seen ten or more times. V is TRBV10-3 and J is TRBJ2-7, with D possibly being TRBD1 (6 bases). Trimming removed 2 bases at V and 2 bases at J, with 13 bases between. This CDR3 spans 15 amino acids. CDR1 ENHRY and CDR2 SYGVKD come from the germline V gene. The CDR3: CAISERETGTYEQYF. CDR3 DNA: TGTGCCATCAGTGAGCGCGAGACAGGAACCTACGAGCAGTACTTC.

This clonotype was recorded a few times. The chain recombines TRBV7-9 with TRBJ2-1; perhaps TRBD2 as D (5 bases). The V gene's germline CDR1 is SEHNR and CDR2 FQNEAQ (reference sequence). V lost 4 bases, J lost 9 bases, and 19 bases lay in between. The CDR3 covers 15 residues. DNA for the CDR3: TGTGCCAGCAGCTCAGCTGGAATCGGGATCAGTGAGCAGTTCTTC. It yields the protein CASSSAGIGISEQFF.

This clonotype was observed a handful of times. The V and J genes are TRBV27 and TRBJ2-1, with TRBD2 matching 9 bases. Germline values: CDR1 MNHEY, CDR2 SMNVEV (reference sequence). V lost 6 bases, J lost 0 bases, and 6 bases stayed unmatched. The CDR3 consists of 16 residues. The CDR3 nucleotides read TGTGCCAGCAGCGATAGCGGGAGACTCTCCTACAATGAGCAGTTCTTC. Its protein product is CASSDSGRLSYNEQFF.

A few counts support this clonotype. An end of the junction does not agree with germline; a read error may underlie this. For the CDR3, the DNA is TGCAGTGCTAGAGATCGGCAGGGATTAACCTACGGGCAGTACTTC. Its protein is CSARDRQGLTYGQYF. The rearrangement links TRBV20-1 to TRBJ2-7; D is possibly TRBD1 (5 bases). The germline CDR1 and CDR2 sequences are DFQATT and SNEGSKA (reference sequence). This CDR3 has 15 residues.

This clonotype was counted at least ten times. This sequence joins TRBV7-6 and TRBJ2-2, with 8 bases identical to TRBD1. After removal of 3 bases from V and 3 bases from J, the junction contained 0 bases not matched to a gene. The CDR3 has 14 amino acids. CDR1 and CDR2 (germline): SGHVS, FNYEAQ. CDR3 sequence reads: CASSLDRDTGELFF. The CDR3 nucleotides are TGTGCCAGCAGCTTGGACAGGGACACCGGGGAGCTGTTTTTT.